The 21 T cell receptor beta chains reported below all come from one sample, sequenced in a study of T cell responses to AZD1222 COVID-19 vaccine. Repertoires were generated with immunoSEQ multiplex PCR, while TCRdb's copy carries only in-frame clones and drops some. The sample holds about 94,000 clones, around 89% seen once. This sample comprised peripheral blood, obtained on day 0 of AZD1222 vaccination. Every receptor here comes from an adult in good health.

The chain carries TRBV18 and TRBJ2-1, with TRBD1 matching 8 bases. Germline lookup yields CDR1 KGHSH and CDR2 LQKENI. This CDR3 is built from 17 residues. Unmatched junction bases numbered 9, after V lost 4 bases and J lost 1 base. The CDR3 coding sequence is TGTGCCAGCTCACTCAACCAGGGGGCTAATTCCTACAATGAGCAGTTCTTC. Its translation is CASSLNQGANSYNEQFF. The full variable domain, its missing parts supplied by reference TRBV18 and TRBJ2-1, is NAGVMQNPRHLVRRRGQEARLRCSPMKGHSHVYWYRQLPEEGLKFMVYLQKENIIDESGMPKERFSAEFPKEGPSILRIQQVVRGDSAAYFCASSLNQGANSYNEQFFGPGTRLTVL.

The genes are TRBV7-2 and TRBJ2-3; perhaps TRBD2 as D (6 bases). Trimming shortened V by 5 bases and J by 0 bases, and 18 bases separated the two germline ends. The CDR3 runs 17 residues. Looked up from germline, CDR1 is SGHTA and CDR2 is FQGNSA. The CDR3 loop reads CASSPWAGKVSTDTQYF. CDR3 DNA sequence: TGTGCCAGCAGCCCCTGGGCGGGGAAGGTGAGCACAGATACGCAGTATTTT.

The chain recombines TRBV6-6 with TRBJ1-4; no definite D call. This CDR3 is built from 11 residues. Germline V CDR1 and CDR2: MNHNY, SVGAGI (reference sequence). V was cut by 6 bases and J by 8 bases, with 7 bases left in between. Here the CDR3 DNA reads TGTGCCAGCAGATTACTGGAAAAACTGTTTTTT. It yields the protein CASRLLEKLFF.

The V gene is TRBV7-2, the J gene TRBJ1-5, with D unresolved. Trimming left V 5 bases short and J 1 base short, with 15 bases between. Germline values: CDR1 SGHTA, CDR2 FQGNSA. The CDR3 totals 16 residues. The CDR3 DNA is TGTGCCAGCAGCCCGATGCTGGGGTCGAGCAATCAGCCCCAGCATTTT. Its translation is CASSPMLGSSNQPQHF.

A few counts support this clone. V gene TRBV6-5 combines with J gene TRBJ1-4; D is perhaps TRBD1 (5 bases). The germline gives CDR1 MNHEY, CDR2 SVGAGI. V was clipped by 6 bases and J by 8 bases, with 16 bases between them. CDR3 size: 14 residues. CDR3 loop: CASSPRAPTEKLFF. The CDR3, as DNA: TGTGCCAGCAGCCCCAGGGCTCCGACGGAAAAACTGTTTTTT.

The chain links TRBV6-2 or TRBV6-3 to TRBJ1-1, with 8 bases that match TRBD1. The germline CDR1 and CDR2 sequences are MNHEY and SVGEGT. The CDR3 has 13 amino acids. Trimming cost V 4 bases and J 6 bases; bases outside gene matches: 4. The DNA of the CDR3 is TGTGCCAGCAGTTTACAGGGGGGGGCTGAAGCTTTCTTT. Translation: CASSLQGGAEAFF.

The chain has TRBV6-2 or TRBV6-3 and TRBJ2-2, with D possibly being TRBD2 (5 bases). Germline-derived CDR1 and CDR2 are MNHEY and SVGEGT. Trimming took 2 bases from V and 5 from J, leaving 12 bases between them. This CDR3 is built from 15 residues. The CDR3, as DNA: TGTGCCAGCAGTTACAGGGAAGCGGCAACCGGGGAGCTGTTTTTT. It codes for CASSYREAATGELFF.

The rearrangement uses TRBV25-1 and TRBJ1-2, with D perhaps TRBD1 (5 bases). Germline CDR1 MGHDK, CDR2 SYGVNS. The V and J ends lost 8 bases and 6 bases respectively, with 19 bases between them. CDR3 length: 14 residues. In nucleotides, the CDR3 is TGTGCCAGCGCGGGACCTCTCACGAGGAATGGCTACACCTTC. Its translation is CASAGPLTRNGYTF.

The J gene is TRBJ1-1, the V gene TRBV7-6; D perhaps matches TRBD1 (5 bases). Germline CDR1 is SGHVS and CDR2 is FNYEAQ. Trimming cost V 4 bases and J 3 bases, with 18 bases left between them. The CDR3 runs 16 residues. The CDR3 DNA reads as TGTGCCAGCAGCTGGAATACCGGGGGGGGAGACACTGAAGCTTTCTTT. Amino acids: CASSWNTGGGDTEAFF.

The chain uses TRBV3-1 (or the pseudogene TRBV3-2) and TRBJ2-2, with D possibly being TRBD2 (5 bases). The length of the CDR3 is 17 residues. Germline V lookup: CDR1 LGHDT, CDR2 YNNKEL (reference sequence). V lost 0 bases to trimming and J lost 5 bases, with 16 bases between them. CDR3 coding DNA: TGTGCCAGCAGCCAAGAAAACAGCCTCCCGGGGACCGGGGAGCTGTTTTTT. It codes for CASSQENSLPGTGELFF.

The table lists this clone with a few counts. V gene TRBV25-1 combines with J gene TRBJ1-2; 9 positions agree with TRBD1. This CDR3 spans 15 amino acids. CDR1 and CDR2 (germline): MGHDK, SYGVNS. The V segment lost 1 base and the J segment 7 bases; nucleotides outside the gene matches: 7. The CDR3 sequence is CASSEWGTGTAGYTF. The CDR3, as DNA: TGTGCCAGCAGTGAATGGGGGACAGGGACTGCTGGCTACACCTTC.

This clone was observed once. This sequence joins TRBV5-4 and TRBJ1-1, with no clear D. Trimming took 1 base from V and 1 from J, leaving 2 bases between them. CDR1 and CDR2 (germline): SGHNT, YYREEE (reference sequence). The CDR3 length is 12 residues. CDR3 sequence reads: CASSLWNTEAFF. The CDR3 DNA follows: TGTGCCAGCAGCTTGTGGAACACTGAAGCTTTCTTT.

The sample holds a few counts of this clone. This chain connects TRBV7-9 to TRBJ2-4; a possible D gene is TRBD2 (6 bases). Germline lookup yields CDR1 SEHNR and CDR2 FQNEAQ (reference sequence). The CDR3 loop spans 15 amino acids. The ends were cut back, 3 bases at V and 5 bases at J, with 14 bases in the middle. CDR3 nucleotide sequence: TGTGCCAGCAGCTTCTCTCACGGGGGAGAAAACATTCAGTACTTC. This gives the protein CASSFSHGGENIQYF.

This sequence joins TRBV5-5 and TRBJ1-1; perhaps TRBD1 as D (5 bases). The germline V gene has CDR1 SGHKS and CDR2 YYEKEE (reference sequence). The CDR3 loop spans 14 amino acids. Trimming took 2 bases from V and 0 from J, leaving 8 bases between them. In DNA, the CDR3 is TGTGCCAGCAGCTTCGGGGGGGTGAACACTGAAGCTTTCTTT. Amino acids: CASSFGGVNTEAFF. The complete variable domain, with remaining parts taken from reference TRBV5-5 and TRBJ1-1, reads DAGVTQSPTHLIKTRGQQVTLRCSPISGHKSVSWYQQVLGQGPQFIFQYYEKEERGRGNFPDRFSARQFPNYSSELNVNALLLGDSALYLCASSFGGVNTEAFFGQGTRLTVV.

This chain connects TRBV15 to TRBJ2-5, with 7 nucleotides matching TRBD2. CDR3 length: 13 residues. CDR1 is LNHNV and CDR2 is YYDKDF in the germline V gene (reference sequence). V was pared by 6 bases and J by 5 bases, with 6 bases of the junction left unmatched. The CDR3 DNA reads TGTGCCACCAGTGGGGGGGGAGTGGAGACCCAGTACTTC. It is translated as CATSGGGVETQYF.

The chain is built from TRBV18 and TRBJ1-1, with 8 bases lining up with TRBD1. V was pared by 2 bases and J by 4 bases, with 12 bases of the junction left unmatched. The CDR3 has 17 residues. From germline, CDR1 is KGHSH and CDR2 LQKENI. As DNA, the CDR3 is TGTGCCAGCTCACCAAGGACAGGACAGGGATCTGGCACTGAAGCTTTCTTT. It translates to CASSPRTGQGSGTEAFF.

The J gene is TRBJ2-3, the V gene TRBV19, with 9 bases matching TRBD1. V dropped 11 bases and J dropped 5; count of bases not matched to a gene: 11. The CDR3 totals 14 residues. The germline CDR1 and CDR2 sequences are LNHDA and SQIVND (reference sequence). CDR3 in DNA: TGTGCCTGCGCTCGGGACAGGGTAGGAGATACGCAGTATTTT. It codes for CACARDRVGDTQYF. Variable domain in full (rest from reference TRBV19 and TRBJ2-3): DGGITQSPKYLFRKEGQNVTLSCEQNLNHDAMYWYRQDPGQGLRLIYYSQIVNDFQKGDIAEGYSVSREKKESFPLTVTSAQKNPTAFYLCACARDRVGDTQYFGPGTRLTVL.

This sequence joins TRBV11-1 and TRBJ1-1; no definite D call. This CDR3 is built from 13 residues. Germline V gene sequence: CDR1 SGHAT, CDR2 FQDESV (reference sequence). Trimming removed 2 bases from V and 0 bases from J, with 4 bases in between. The CDR3 is CASSLQVNTEAFF. CDR3 coding DNA: TGTGCCAGCAGCTTACAGGTGAACACTGAAGCTTTCTTT. Combining the CDR3 with reference TRBV11-1 and TRBJ1-1 gives the whole variable domain EAEVAQSPRYKITEKSQAVAFWCDPISGHATLYWYRQILGQGPELLVQFQDESVVDDSQLPKDRFSAERLKGVDSTLKIQPAELGDSAMYLCASSLQVNTEAFFGQGTRLTVV.

The gene calls are TRBV5-1 and TRBJ1-5, with D hard to call. V lost 1 base and J 9 bases, leaving 11 bases between the germline ends. CDR1 is SGHRS and CDR2 is YFSETQ in the germline V gene. This CDR3 is built from 13 residues. The chain's CDR3 is CASSLSGRTPQHF. CDR3 bases: TGCGCCAGCAGCTTGAGCGGCCGCACGCCCCAGCATTTT.

This chain uses TRBV4-3 with TRBJ1-2; D not resolved. The length of the CDR3 is 15 residues. The V end lost 0 bases, the J end lost 7 bases, and 15 bases lay between the germline ends. CDR1 and CDR2 (germline): LGHNA, YSLEER. The CDR3 reads CASSQEFLSVGGYTF. CDR3 coding DNA: TGCGCCAGCAGCCAAGAATTTCTTTCGGTCGGTGGCTACACCTTC.

The chain joins TRBV5-8 to TRBJ2-2, with D uncertain. Germline CDR1 SGHTS, CDR2 YDEGEE. The CDR3 totals 20 residues. Trimming took 0 bases from V and 2 from J, leaving 23 bases between them. DNA for the CDR3: TGTGCCAGCAGCTTGGTACGGCTAACCTTCGAGGTTAGAAACACCGGGGAGCTGTTTTTT. Translated, it gives CASSLVRLTFEVRNTGELFF.